This is a list of T cell receptor beta chains from one sample in a study of T cell responses to AZD1222 COVID-19 vaccine. Generated by immunoSEQ multiplex PCR, the TCRdb table keeps only in-frame clones and is missing some. The table shows roughly 110,000 clones, with 80% to 95% occurring only once. Material: peripheral blood, obtained 28 days after the second AZD1222 dose. These receptors originate from an adult who received the AZD1222 COVID-19 vaccine. CDR3s include the opening cysteine and the closing phenylalanine or tryptophan. Fields, in order: J gene, V gene, clone size, CDR3 protein. Size values are once, few and many counts, or a class for expanded clones, and some rows have none.

j_gene: TRBJ2-1; v_gene: TRBV5-6; abundance: -; CDR3aa: CASSPDYRSYNEQFF
j_gene: TRBJ1-6; v_gene: TRBV27; abundance: -; CDR3aa: CASSFRPGPYNSPLHF
j_gene: TRBJ2-5; v_gene: TRBV12-3/TRBV12-4; abundance: -; CDR3aa: CASSVRETQYF
j_gene: TRBJ2-1; v_gene: TRBV5-1; abundance: -; CDR3aa: CASSWDSSSYNEQFF
j_gene: TRBJ2-7; v_gene: TRBV6-5; abundance: -; CDR3aa: CASFTGTSYEQYF
j_gene: TRBJ1-6; v_gene: TRBV30; abundance: -; CDR3aa: CAWTIGTGGASFYNSPLHF
j_gene: TRBJ1-2; v_gene: TRBV5-1; abundance: few; CDR3aa: CASSPNGGEGYGYTF
j_gene: TRBJ2-7; v_gene: TRBV18; abundance: -; CDR3aa: CASSRSDEQYF
j_gene: TRBJ2-1; v_gene: TRBV2; abundance: -; CDR3aa: CASSSTPGAVDEQFF
j_gene: TRBJ2-2; v_gene: TRBV30; abundance: -; CDR3aa: CAWNAGTGELFF
j_gene: TRBJ2-5; v_gene: TRBV5-1; abundance: -; CDR3aa: CASSQRLEQETQYF
j_gene: TRBJ2-7; v_gene: TRBV7-9; abundance: -; CDR3aa: CASSPGRGYEQYF